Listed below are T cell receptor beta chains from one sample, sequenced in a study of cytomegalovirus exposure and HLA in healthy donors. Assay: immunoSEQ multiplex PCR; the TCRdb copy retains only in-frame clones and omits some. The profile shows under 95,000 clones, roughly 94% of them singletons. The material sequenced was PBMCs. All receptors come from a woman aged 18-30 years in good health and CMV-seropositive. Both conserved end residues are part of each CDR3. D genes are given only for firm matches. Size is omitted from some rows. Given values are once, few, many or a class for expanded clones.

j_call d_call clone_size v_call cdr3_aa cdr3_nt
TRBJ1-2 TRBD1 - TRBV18 CASSPPWTGGFYGYTF TGTGCCAGCTCACCACCGTGGACAGGGGGCTTCTATGGCTACACCTTC
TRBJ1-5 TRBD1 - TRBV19 CASSQGTVRQPQHF TGTGCCAGTAGCCAAGGGACAGTTCGGCAGCCCCAGCATTTT
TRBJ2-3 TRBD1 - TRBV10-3 CAISRDSYTDTQYF TGTGCCATCAGTCGGGACAGCTACACAGATACGCAGTATTTT
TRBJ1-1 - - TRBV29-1 CSVEEGATEAFF TGCAGCGTTGAAGAGGGGGCTACTGAAGCTTTCTTT
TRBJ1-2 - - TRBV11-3 CASSLAARGLLDGYTF TGTGCCAGCAGCTTAGCGGCGCGGGGGTTACTGGATGGCTACACCTTC
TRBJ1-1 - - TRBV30 CAWAGNTEAFF TGTGCCTGGGCAGGGAACACTGAAGCTTTCTTT
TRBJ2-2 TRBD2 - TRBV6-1 CASSGLAGQNTGELFF TGTGCCAGCAGTGGGCTAGCGGGGCAGAACACCGGGGAGCTGTTTTTT
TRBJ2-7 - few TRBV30 CAWSPSGFNEQYF TGTGCCTGGAGTCCCTCAGGGTTCAACGAGCAGTACTTC
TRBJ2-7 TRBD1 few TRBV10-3 CAISERWDSTYEQYF TGTGCCATCAGTGAGCGCTGGGACAGCACCTACGAGCAGTACTTC
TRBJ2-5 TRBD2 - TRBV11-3 CASSLGGLAGYQETQYF TGTGCCAGCAGCTTAGGGGGACTAGCGGGGTACCAAGAGACCCAGTACTTC
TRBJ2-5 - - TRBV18 CASSLNREETQYF TGTGCCAGCTCGCTCAACAGGGAAGAGACCCAGTACTTC
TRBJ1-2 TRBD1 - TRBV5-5 CASSLGQGSPAETPNYGYTF TGTGCCAGCAGCTTGGGACAGGGGAGCCCTGCAGAAACCCCTAACTATGGCTACACCTTC
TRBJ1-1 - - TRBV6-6 CASSYSVLGQNAEAFF TGTGCCAGCAGTTACTCGGTCTTGGGGCAGAACGCTGAAGCTTTCTTT
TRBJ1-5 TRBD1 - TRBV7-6 CASSEGQFNQPQHF TGTGCCAGCAGCGAGGGACAGTTCAATCAGCCCCAGCATTTT
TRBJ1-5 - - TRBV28 CASSLESVSGNQPQHF TGTGCCAGCAGTTTAGAGTCCGTATCGGGCAATCAGCCCCAGCATTTT
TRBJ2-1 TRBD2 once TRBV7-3 CASSAGLASNEQFF TGTGCCAGCAGCGCGGGACTAGCCTCCAATGAGCAGTTCTTC
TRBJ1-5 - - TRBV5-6 CASSFRGGSNQPQHF TGTGCCAGCAGCTTTCGAGGGGGAAGCAATCAGCCCCAGCATTTT
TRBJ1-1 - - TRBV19 CASSSQVNTEAFF TGTGCCAGTAGTTCACAGGTGAACACTGAAGCTTTCTTT
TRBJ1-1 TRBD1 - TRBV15 CATSGDTGANLEAFF TGTGCCACCAGCGGGGATACAGGGGCCAACCTTGAAGCTTTCTTT
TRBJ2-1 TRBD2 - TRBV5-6 CASSLAERGRNEQFF TGTGCCAGCAGCTTGGCCGAGCGGGGAAGGAATGAGCAGTTCTTC
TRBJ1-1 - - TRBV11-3 CASSPRRGAGDTEAFF TGTGCCAGCAGCCCGCGCCGGGGGGCTGGGGACACTGAAGCTTTCTTT
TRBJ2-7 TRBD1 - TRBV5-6 CASRRTGYVSSVGEQYF TGTGCCAGCAGGAGGACAGGGTATGTCTCCTCCGTTGGCGAGCAGTACTTC
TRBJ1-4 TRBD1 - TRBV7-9 CASSPTAGQTNEKLFF TGTGCCAGCAGCCCAACCGCGGGACAGACTAATGAAAAACTGTTTTTT
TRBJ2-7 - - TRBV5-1 CASSLDRVTYEQYF TGCGCCAGCAGCTTGGACAGGGTAACCTACGAGCAGTACTTC
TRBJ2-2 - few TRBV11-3 CASSITGVSTGELFF TGTGCCAGCAGCATAACAGGAGTTTCCACCGGGGAGCTGTTTTTT
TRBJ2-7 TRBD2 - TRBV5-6 CASSFTSGGAWEQYF TGTGCCAGCAGCTTCACTAGCGGGGGGGCCTGGGAGCAGTACTTC
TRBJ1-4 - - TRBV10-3 CAISREGGREKLFF TGTGCCATCAGTCGGGAGGGGGGGCGAGAAAAACTGTTTTTT
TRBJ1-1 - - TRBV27 CASSRNRENTEAFF TGTGCCAGCAGTCGAAACAGGGAGAACACTGAAGCTTTCTTT
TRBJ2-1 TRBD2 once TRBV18 CASSLTTSGRAMSEQFF TGTGCCAGCTCACTGACGACTAGCGGGAGGGCCATGAGTGAGCAGTTCTTC
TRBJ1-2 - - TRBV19 CASSIAAAPLNYGYTF TGTGCCAGTAGTATCGCGGCCGCCCCGCTTAACTATGGCTACACCTTC
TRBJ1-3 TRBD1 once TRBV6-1 CASSRTGANTIYF TGTGCCAGCAGTCGGACAGGGGCAAACACCATATATTTT
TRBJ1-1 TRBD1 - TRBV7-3 CASSFTGESTEAFF TGTGCCAGCAGCTTTACAGGGGAGAGCACTGAAGCTTTCTTT